These 5 T cell receptor beta chains were all obtained from the same sample, sequenced in a study of B cell selection in AIRE deficiency (dated by TCRdb to the late 2010s). For sorting, regulatory T cells were defined as CD4+CD25hiCD127low/negative cells. The library was generated by the immunoSEQ multiplex PCR assay. TCRdb mirrors the immuneACCESS table, restricted to in-frame sequences. Some clones are absent from its copies; in checked studies, under half trace to an unresolved V gene, and the reason for the others is unknown. This sample lists 20,000 to 25,000 clones; about 93% were detected once. The ten largest clones represent 1.4% of the sample. The sequencing sample was made of CD4+CD25+ Tregs sorted from PBMCs. The receptors derive from a human donor in good health.

About this clone itself: Germline is not matched at one junction end, which may reflect a read error. J is TRBJ2-7 and V is TRBV6-5; no definite D call. Looked up from germline, CDR1 is MNHEY and CDR2 is SVGAGI. The CDR3 spans 14 residues. The CDR3 loop reads CASSYSKSLYAQYF. The CDR3 DNA is TGTGCCAGCAGTTACTCGAAAAGCCTGTACGCGCAGTACTTC.

CDR3 coding DNA: TGTGCCAGCAGTCCTCGCGCGGGGTCGGAGCAGTACTTC. Protein sequence: CASSPRAGSEQYF. The J gene is TRBJ2-7, the V gene TRBV2, with TRBD2 as a possible D gene (6 bases). The CDR3 sequence is 13 residues long. The germline V and J ends were trimmed by 5 bases and 7 bases, with 15 bases remaining between them. Germline lookup yields CDR1 SNHLY and CDR2 FYNNEI.

The rearrangement uses TRBV11-1 and TRBJ1-1, with no clear D. CDR1 and CDR2 from the germline V gene are SGHAT and FQDESV (reference sequence). The CDR3 length is 13 residues. V was cut by 3 bases and J by 2 bases, with 7 bases left in between. The CDR3 nucleotides read TGTGCCAGCAGCTTTACAGCAAACACTGAAGCTTTCTTT. Residues: CASSFTANTEAFF.

This clone was observed once. The J gene is TRBJ2-5, the V gene TRBV20-1; perhaps TRBD1 as D (5 bases). V lost 6 bases and J 7 bases, leaving 9 bases between the germline ends. The CDR3 totals 10 residues. CDR1 is DFQATT, CDR2 SNEGSKA, per germline (reference sequence). The CDR3, as DNA: TGCAGTGCCCTAAGGGGGACCCAGTACTTC. This gives the protein CSALRGTQYF.

This chain joins TRBV11-1 and TRBJ2-5; D is perhaps TRBD2 (5 bases). This CDR3 comprises 17 residues. With 2 bases removed from V and 2 bases from J, the gap between germline ends came to 18 bases. Germline V gene lookup returns CDR1 SGHAT and CDR2 FQDESV (reference sequence). CDR3 in DNA: TGTGCCAGCAGCTTAAGCGCGGTGGTAGCGAGTCAAGAGACCCAGTACTTC. Translation gives CASSLSAVVASQETQYF.